The clone carrying this T cell receptor beta chain appeared once. The CDR3 sequence is 14 residues long. Between the trimmed V and J ends, which lost 1 base and 2 bases, there was a span of 7 bases. The germline gives CDR1 SGHVS, CDR2 FQNEAQ. Measured with immunoSEQ multiplex PCR; TCRdb has only the in-frame clones, and not every one. The data hold fewer than 250,000 clones, with over 75% observed a single time. The sample belongs to a study of cytomegalovirus exposure and HLA in healthy donors. What was sequenced was PBMCs. The chain carries TRBV7-8 and TRBJ2-3; D is uncertain. This sequence was found in a woman aged 18-29 years in good health and CMV-seropositive. Here the CDR3 reads CASSLDWSTDTQYF. In nucleotides, the CDR3 is TGTGCCAGCAGCTTAGACTGGTCCACAGATACGCAGTATTTT.